At least ten counts were recorded for the clone carrying this T cell receptor beta chain. The data belong to a study of T-cell reconstitution after alpha-beta-depleted transplantation in children. Unique molecular identifiers were incorporated into the prepared TCRbeta library. TCRdb itself ran the PCR reads through MiXCR, one entry per CDR3 protein. Among 200,000 to 250,000 distinct CDR3 sequences listed, under 9.5% were seen once. The CDR3 covers 13 residues. The germline V gene encodes CDR1 LGHDT and CDR2 YNNKEL (reference sequence). V lost 1 base to trimming and J lost 6 bases, with 10 bases between them.

This TCR was recovered from a human donor who donated a stem cell graft to a child with acute lymphoblastic leukemia. Sequences were derived from PBMCs from the stem cell graft donor, sampled from the stem cell graft. The V gene is TRBV3-1, the J gene TRBJ2-7; D is unclear. Here the CDR3 DNA reads TGTGCCAGCAGCCAAGCCCTTTCTCGCGAGCAGTACTTC. Encoded protein: CASSQALSREQYF.